This T cell receptor beta chain emerged from a study of T cells in Graves' hyperthyroidism and ophthalmopathy. This clonotype showed up many times. The antigen remains unidentified. Amplification targeted TCR beta CDR3 regions from RNA transcripts. The HTBI set primed first-round TCR CDR3 RT-PCR. Using its own MiXCR run on the multiplex PCR reads, TCRdb lists one record per CDR3 protein. Altogether under 400,000 distinct CDR3 sequences are present, 14% being singletons, with the ten largest covering approximately 10%. This CDR3 region has 17 residues. Per the germline V gene, CDR1 is SGHAT and CDR2 is FQNNGV. With V trimmed by 5 bases and J by 4 bases, 14 bases remained unmatched. General observations from the study: Most thyroid clonotypes expanded above 0.001 were also detected in blood.

Newly diagnosed hyperthyroidism, duration under 2 months, in patients aged 18 to 65. Diagnosing involved the use of clinical symptoms, serum thyroxine and TRAb, thyroid ultrasound and orbital computed tomography. The receptor comes from a woman aged 60-75 years with Graves' hyperthyroidism. The V call is TRBV11-2, the J call TRBJ1-2, with 9 bases fitting TRBD1. The material sequenced was blood. Here the CDR3 reads CASSHFVRTGVFYGYTF. As DNA, the CDR3 is TGTGCCAGCAGCCATTTCGTCCGGACAGGGGTCTTCTATGGCTACACCTTC.